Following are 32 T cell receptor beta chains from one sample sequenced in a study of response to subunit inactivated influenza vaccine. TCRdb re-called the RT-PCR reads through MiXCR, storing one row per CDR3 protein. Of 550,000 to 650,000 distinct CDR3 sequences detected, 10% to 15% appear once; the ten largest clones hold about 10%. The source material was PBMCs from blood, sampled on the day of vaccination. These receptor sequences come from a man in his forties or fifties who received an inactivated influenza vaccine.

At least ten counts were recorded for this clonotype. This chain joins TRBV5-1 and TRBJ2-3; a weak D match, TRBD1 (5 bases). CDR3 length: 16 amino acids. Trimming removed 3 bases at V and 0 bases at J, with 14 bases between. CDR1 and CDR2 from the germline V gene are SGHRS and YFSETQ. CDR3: CASSYGPGPSTDTQYF. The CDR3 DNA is TGCGCCAGCAGCTACGGGCCAGGGCCAAGCACAGATACGCAGTATTTT.

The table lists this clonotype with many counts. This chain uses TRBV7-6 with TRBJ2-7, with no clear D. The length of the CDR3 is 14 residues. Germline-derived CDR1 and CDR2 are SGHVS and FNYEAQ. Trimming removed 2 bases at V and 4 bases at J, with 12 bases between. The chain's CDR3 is CASSLMSGAYEQYF. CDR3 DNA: TGTGCCAGCAGCTTAATGTCTGGTGCGTACGAGCAGTACTTC.

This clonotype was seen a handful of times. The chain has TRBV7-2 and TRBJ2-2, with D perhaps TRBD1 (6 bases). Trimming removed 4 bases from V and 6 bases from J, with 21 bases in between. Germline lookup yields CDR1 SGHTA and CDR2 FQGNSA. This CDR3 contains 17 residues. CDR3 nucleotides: TGTGCCAGCAGCTCCTCTTCGAACAGGGCAGTTTCCGGGGAGCTGTTTTTT. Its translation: CASSSSSNRAVSGELFF. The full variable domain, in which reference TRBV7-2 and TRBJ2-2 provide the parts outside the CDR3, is GAGVSQSPSNKVTEKGKDVELRCDPISGHTALYWYRQSLGQGLEFLIYFQGNSAPDKSGLPSDRFSAERTGGSVSTLTIQRTQQEDSAVYLCASSSSSNRAVSGELFFGEGSRLTVL.

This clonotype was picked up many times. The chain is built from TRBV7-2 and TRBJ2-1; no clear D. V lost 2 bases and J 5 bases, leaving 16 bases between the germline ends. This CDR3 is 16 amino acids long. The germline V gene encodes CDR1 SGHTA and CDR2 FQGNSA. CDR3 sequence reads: CASSLMGLGTHNEQFF. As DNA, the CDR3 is TGTGCCAGCAGCTTAATGGGGTTGGGCACTCACAATGAGCAGTTCTTC.

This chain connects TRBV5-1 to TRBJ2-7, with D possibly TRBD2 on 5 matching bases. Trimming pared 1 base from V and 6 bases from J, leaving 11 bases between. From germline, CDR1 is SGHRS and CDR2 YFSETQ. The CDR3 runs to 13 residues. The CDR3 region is CASSLTGSPEQYF. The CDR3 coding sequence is TGCGCCAGCAGCTTGACGGGATCACCCGAGCAGTACTTC.

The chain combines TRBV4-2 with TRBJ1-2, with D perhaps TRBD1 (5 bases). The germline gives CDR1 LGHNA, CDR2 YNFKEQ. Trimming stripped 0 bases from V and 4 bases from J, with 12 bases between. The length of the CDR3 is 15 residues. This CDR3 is CASSQDLGTGYGYTF. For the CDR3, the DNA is TGTGCCAGCAGCCAAGATCTTGGGACGGGCTATGGCTACACCTTC.

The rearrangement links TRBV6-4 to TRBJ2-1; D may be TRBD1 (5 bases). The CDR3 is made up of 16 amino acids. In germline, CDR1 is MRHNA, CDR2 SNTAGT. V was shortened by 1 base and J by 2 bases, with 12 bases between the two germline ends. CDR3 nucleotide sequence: TGTGCCAGCAGTGACTGGTTAGGGGCCGCCTACAATGAGCAGTTCTTC. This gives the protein CASSDWLGAAYNEQFF.

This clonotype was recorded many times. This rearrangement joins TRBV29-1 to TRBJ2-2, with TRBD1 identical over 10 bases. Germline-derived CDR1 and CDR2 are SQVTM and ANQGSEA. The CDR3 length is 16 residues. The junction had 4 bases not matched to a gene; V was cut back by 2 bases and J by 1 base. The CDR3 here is CSVENRDRGNTGELFF. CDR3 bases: TGCAGCGTTGAAAACAGGGACAGGGGGAACACCGGGGAGCTGTTTTTT.

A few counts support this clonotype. The CDR3 reads CASSTRQAGTQETQYF. The CDR3 DNA follows: TGTGCCAGCAGCACTCGACAGGCAGGGACACAAGAGACCCAGTACTTC. The chain links TRBV7-2 to TRBJ2-5, with D tentatively TRBD1 (6 bases). Between the trimmed V and J ends, which lost 5 bases and 2 bases, there was a span of 18 bases. From germline, CDR1 is SGHTA and CDR2 FQGNSA. This CDR3 has 16 residues.

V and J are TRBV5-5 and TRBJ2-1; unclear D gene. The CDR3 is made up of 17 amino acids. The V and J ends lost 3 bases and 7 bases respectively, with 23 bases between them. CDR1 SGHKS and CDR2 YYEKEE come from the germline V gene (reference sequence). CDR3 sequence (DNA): TGTGCCAGCAGCTCCCAGGACCCCACAACGCCCCCGAATGAGCAGTTCTTC. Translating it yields CASSSQDPTTPPNEQFF.

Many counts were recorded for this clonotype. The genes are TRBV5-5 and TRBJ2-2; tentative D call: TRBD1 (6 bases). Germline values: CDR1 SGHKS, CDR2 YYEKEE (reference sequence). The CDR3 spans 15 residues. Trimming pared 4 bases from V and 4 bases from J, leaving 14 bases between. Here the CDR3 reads CASSPQGRGTGELFF. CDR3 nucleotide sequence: TGTGCCAGCAGCCCTCAGGGGCGAGGCACCGGGGAGCTGTTTTTT.

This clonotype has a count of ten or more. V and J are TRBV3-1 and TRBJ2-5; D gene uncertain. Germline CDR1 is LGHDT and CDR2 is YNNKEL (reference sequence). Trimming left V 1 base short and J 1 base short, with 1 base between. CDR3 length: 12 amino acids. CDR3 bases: TGTGCCAGCAGCCAAGGCCAAGAGACCCAGTACTTC. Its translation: CASSQGQETQYF.

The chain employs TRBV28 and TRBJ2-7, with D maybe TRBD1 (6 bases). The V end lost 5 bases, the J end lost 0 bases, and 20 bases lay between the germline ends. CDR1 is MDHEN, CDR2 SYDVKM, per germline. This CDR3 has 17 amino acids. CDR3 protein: CASSLGTRISSSYEQYF. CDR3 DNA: TGTGCCAGCAGTCTAGGGACACGGATCTCCAGCTCCTACGAGCAGTACTTC.

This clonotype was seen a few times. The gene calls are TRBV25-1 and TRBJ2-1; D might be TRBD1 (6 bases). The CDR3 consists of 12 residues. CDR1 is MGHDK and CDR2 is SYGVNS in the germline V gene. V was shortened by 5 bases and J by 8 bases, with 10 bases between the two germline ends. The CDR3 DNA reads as TGTGCCAGCAGTCTTCGGACAGATGAGCAGTTCTTC. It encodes CASSLRTDEQFF.

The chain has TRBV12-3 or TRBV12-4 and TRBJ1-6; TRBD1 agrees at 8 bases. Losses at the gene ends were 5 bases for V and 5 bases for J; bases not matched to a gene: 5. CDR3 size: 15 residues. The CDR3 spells CASSTRTGNNSPLHF. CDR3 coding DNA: TGTGCCAGCAGTACGCGGACAGGGAATAATTCACCCCTCCACTTT.

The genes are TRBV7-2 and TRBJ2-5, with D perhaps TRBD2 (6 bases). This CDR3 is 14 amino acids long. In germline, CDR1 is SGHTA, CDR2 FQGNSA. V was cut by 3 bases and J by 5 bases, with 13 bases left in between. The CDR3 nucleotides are TGTGCCAGCAGCTTGCTGCGGGACGTCGAGACCCAGTACTTC. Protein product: CASSLLRDVETQYF.

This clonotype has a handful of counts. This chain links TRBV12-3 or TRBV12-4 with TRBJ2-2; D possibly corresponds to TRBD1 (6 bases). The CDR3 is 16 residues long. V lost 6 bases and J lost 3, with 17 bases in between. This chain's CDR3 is CASRLTWGPDTGELFF. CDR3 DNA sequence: TGTGCCAGCAGACTCACATGGGGGCCTGACACCGGGGAGCTGTTTTTT.

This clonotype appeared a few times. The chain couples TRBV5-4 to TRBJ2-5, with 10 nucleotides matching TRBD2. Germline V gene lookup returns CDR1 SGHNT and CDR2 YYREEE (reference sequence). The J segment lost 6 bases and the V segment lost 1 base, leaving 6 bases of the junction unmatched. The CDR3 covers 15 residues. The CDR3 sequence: CASSLYLAGEQTQYF. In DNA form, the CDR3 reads TGTGCCAGCAGCTTGTACCTAGCGGGGGAGCAGACCCAGTACTTC.

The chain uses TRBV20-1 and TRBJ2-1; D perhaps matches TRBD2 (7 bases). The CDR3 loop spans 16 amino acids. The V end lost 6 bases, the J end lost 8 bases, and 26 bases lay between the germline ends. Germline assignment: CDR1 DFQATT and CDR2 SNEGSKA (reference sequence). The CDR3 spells CSARDVGGGGSYEQFF. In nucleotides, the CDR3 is TGCAGTGCACGGGACGTGGGGGGGGGCGGTTCCTATGAGCAGTTCTTC.

CDR3 nucleotides: TGCAGTGCGAGGGACATCGGCTATGGCTACACCTTC. Protein sequence: CSARDIGYGYTF. This chain joins TRBV20-1 and TRBJ1-2, with a possible D match to TRBD1 (6 bases). The CDR3 runs to 12 residues. Germline V gives CDR1 DFQATT, CDR2 SNEGSKA (reference sequence). The V end was cut by 6 bases, the J end by 4 bases, with 12 bases between.

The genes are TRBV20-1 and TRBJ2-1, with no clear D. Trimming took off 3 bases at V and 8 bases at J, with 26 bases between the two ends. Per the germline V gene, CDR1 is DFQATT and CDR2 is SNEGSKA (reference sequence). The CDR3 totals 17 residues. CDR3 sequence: CSASDFETANFRDEQFF. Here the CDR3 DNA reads TGCAGTGCTAGCGATTTTGAGACGGCCAATTTTCGGGATGAGCAGTTCTTC.

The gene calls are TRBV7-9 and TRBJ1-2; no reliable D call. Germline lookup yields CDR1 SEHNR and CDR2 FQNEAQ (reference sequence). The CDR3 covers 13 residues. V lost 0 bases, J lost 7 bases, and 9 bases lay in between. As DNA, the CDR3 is TGTGCCAGCAGCTTAGCGCGGGGTGCTGGCTACACCTTC. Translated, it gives CASSLARGAGYTF.

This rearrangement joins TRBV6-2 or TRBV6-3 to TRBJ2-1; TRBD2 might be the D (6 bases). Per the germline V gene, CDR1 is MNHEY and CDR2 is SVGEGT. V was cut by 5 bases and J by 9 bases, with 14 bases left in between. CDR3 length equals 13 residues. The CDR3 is CASSPALRGEQFF. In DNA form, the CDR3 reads TGTGCCAGCAGTCCGGCCCTGCGGGGTGAGCAGTTCTTC.

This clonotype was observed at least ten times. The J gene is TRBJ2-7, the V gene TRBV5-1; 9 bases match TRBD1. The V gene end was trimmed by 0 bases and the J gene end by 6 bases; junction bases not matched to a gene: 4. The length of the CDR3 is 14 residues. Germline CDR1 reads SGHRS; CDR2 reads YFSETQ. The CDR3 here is CASSLDRGRFEQYF. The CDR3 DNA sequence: TGCGCCAGCAGCTTGGACAGGGGGCGATTCGAGCAGTACTTC.

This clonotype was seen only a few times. The DNA of the CDR3 is TGTGCCAGCAGCTTAGTCGCGGGGGGGCTGTATGAGCAGTTCTTC. Encoded protein: CASSLVAGGLYEQFF. This rearrangement joins TRBV7-2 to TRBJ2-1, with TRBD2 matching over 9 bases. J was trimmed by 8 bases and V by 1 base; bases with no gene match: 6. The CDR3 is 15 amino acids. The germline V gene has CDR1 SGHTA and CDR2 FQGNSA.

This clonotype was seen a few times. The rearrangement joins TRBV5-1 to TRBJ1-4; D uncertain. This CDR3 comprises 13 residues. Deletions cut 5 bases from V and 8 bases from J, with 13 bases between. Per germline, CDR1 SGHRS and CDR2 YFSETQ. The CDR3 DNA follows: TGCGCCAGCAGAGGAGGGTCTGGAGAAAAACTGTTTTTT. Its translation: CASRGGSGEKLFF.

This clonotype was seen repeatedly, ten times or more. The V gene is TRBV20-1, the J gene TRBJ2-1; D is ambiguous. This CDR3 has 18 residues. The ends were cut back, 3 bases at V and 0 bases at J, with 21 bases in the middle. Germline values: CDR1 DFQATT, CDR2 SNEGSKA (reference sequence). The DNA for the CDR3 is TGCAGTGCTAGGGTCCCTAAATACGGCGGAAGCTCCTACAATGAGCAGTTCTTC. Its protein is CSARVPKYGGSSYNEQFF.

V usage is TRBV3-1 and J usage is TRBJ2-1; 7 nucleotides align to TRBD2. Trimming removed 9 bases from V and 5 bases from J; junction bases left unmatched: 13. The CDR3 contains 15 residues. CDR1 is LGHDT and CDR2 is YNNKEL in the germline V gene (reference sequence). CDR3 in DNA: TGTGCCAGTACAATATCTAGCGGTACTGACAATGAGCAGTTCTTC. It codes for CASTISSGTDNEQFF.

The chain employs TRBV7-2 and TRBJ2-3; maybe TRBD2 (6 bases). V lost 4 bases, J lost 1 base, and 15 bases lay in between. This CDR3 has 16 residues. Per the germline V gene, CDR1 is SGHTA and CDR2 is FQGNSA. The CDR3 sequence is CASSSQAGSGTDTQYF. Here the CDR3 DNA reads TGTGCCAGCAGCTCCCAAGCGGGTTCCGGCACAGATACGCAGTATTTT.

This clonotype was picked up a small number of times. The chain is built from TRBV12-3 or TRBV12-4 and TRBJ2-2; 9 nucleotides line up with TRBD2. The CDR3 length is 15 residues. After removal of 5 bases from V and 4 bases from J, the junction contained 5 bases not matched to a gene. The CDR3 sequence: CASSVVAGVTGELFF. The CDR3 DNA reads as TGTGCCAGCAGTGTTGTAGCGGGAGTCACCGGGGAGCTGTTTTTT.

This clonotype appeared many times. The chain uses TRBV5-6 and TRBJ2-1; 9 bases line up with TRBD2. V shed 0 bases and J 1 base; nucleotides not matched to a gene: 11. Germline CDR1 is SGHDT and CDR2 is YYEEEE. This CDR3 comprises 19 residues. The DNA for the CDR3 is TGTGCCAGCAGCTTGGAGGTTTTGGCGGGAGGGCAATCCTACAATGAGCAGTTCTTC. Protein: CASSLEVLAGGQSYNEQFF.

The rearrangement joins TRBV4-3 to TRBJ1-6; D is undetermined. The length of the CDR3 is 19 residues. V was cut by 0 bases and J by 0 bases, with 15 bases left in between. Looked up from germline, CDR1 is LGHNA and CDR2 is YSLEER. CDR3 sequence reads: CASSQDPGVGSSYNSPLHF. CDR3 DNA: TGCGCCAGCAGCCAAGATCCTGGGGTGGGAAGCTCCTATAATTCACCCCTCCACTTT.